One and the same sample provided the 11 T cell receptor beta chains below, sequenced in a study of T cell clonality in common variable immunodeficiency. The study's findings and limits: In common variable immunodeficiency, TCR beta chains reportedly carried fewer deletions and N-nucleotide insertions.

TCRdb's copy holds only in-frame clones and misses some; the assay was immunoSEQ multiplex PCR. The repertoire yields fewer than 30,000 clones, none seen only once; the top ten contain less than 35%. No antigen has been assigned to these receptors. The material sequenced was peripheral blood mononuclear cells. All receptors derive from a human donor with common variable immunodeficiency.

The table lists this clone with a few counts. Read sequence stops 3 residues before the CDR3 end, and the germline J gene provides the missing end. This chain links TRBV30 with TRBJ1-5, with 8 bases lining up with TRBD1. With V trimmed by 4 bases and J by 7 bases, 9 bases remained unmatched. This CDR3 spans 14 amino acids. The germline V gene has CDR1 GTSNPN and CDR2 SVGIG (reference sequence). CDR3 DNA (partial): TGTGCCTGGACAGGGGGCTTAGGGACGCAGCCC. It specifies CAWTGGLGTQP. The CDR3, in full, reads CAWTGGLGTQPQHF.

About this clone itself: The sequence runs out 3 residues before the end of the CDR3; the remainder is reconstructed from the germline J gene. This chain uses TRBV19 with TRBJ2-5, with a tentative D call TRBD1 (5 bases). This CDR3 is 14 amino acids long. The V gene lost 5 bases and the J gene lost 0 bases, with 10 bases spanning the gap. The V gene's germline CDR1 is LNHDA and CDR2 SQIVND (reference sequence). The sequenced CDR3 bases are TGTGCCAGTAGTCCCCAGGGATACCAAGAGACC. Amino acid sequence: CASSPQGYQET. The whole CDR3 protein is CASSPQGYQETQYF.

The covered CDR3 bases are TGTGCCAGCAGTGGGACAGGGAGCAATGGC. It is translated as CASSGTGSNG. The whole CDR3 sequence is CASSGTGSNGYTF. The genes are TRBV2 and TRBJ1-2; TRBD1 matches at 8 bases. Read coverage stops 3 residues before the CDR3 terminus; the germline J gene supplies the remainder. The CDR3 is made up of 13 amino acids. Germline V lookup: CDR1 SNHLY, CDR2 FYNNEI. The V segment lost 4 bases and the J segment 6 bases; nucleotides outside the gene matches: 4.

Turning to this clone: The read stops 3 residues short of the end of the CDR3; the missing end is completed from the germline J gene. The chain links TRBV20-1 to TRBJ1-2, with 7 nucleotides matching TRBD1. V shed 1 base, J shed 7 bases, and the junction held 3 bases outside the gene matches. The CDR3 is 12 residues long. CDR1 is DFQATT, CDR2 SNEGSKA, per germline (reference sequence). CDR3 sequence reads: CSARVPGGGYTF. Incomplete CDR3 DNA: TGCAGTGCTAGAGTCCCAGGGGGTGGC.

This clone was seen more than once but under ten times. The CDR3 end falls 3 residues outside the read, so it is completed with the germline J gene. The chain links TRBV7-8 to TRBJ2-1, with 9 bases fitting TRBD1. Germline values: CDR1 SGHVS, CDR2 FQNEAQ. The junction had 11 bases not matched to a gene; V was cut back by 5 bases and J by 0 bases. The length of the CDR3 is 18 residues. This CDR3 reads CASSPIGDRGSSYNEQFF. The CDR3 DNA, read in part, is TGTGCCAGCAGCCCCATTGGCGACAGGGGGAGCTCCTACAATGAG.

This clone has more than one count but fewer than ten. The sequenced fragment ends 3 residues before the CDR3 boundary, so the rest is inferred from the germline J gene. This sequence joins TRBV7-2 and TRBJ1-1; the match to TRBD1 covers 10 bases. Germline-derived CDR1 and CDR2 are SGHTA and FQGNSA. The CDR3 covers 13 residues. The CDR3 region is CASSSRQGASAFF. The covered CDR3 bases are TGTGCCAGCAGCTCTAGACAGGGGGCGTCG.

This clone was counted a few times. The sequenced fragment ends 3 residues before the CDR3 boundary, so the rest is inferred from the germline J gene. V and J are TRBV2 and TRBJ1-1, with D perhaps matching TRBD1 (5 bases). V shed 11 bases and J shed 5 bases, with 12 bases lying between them. The V gene's germline CDR1 is SNHLY and CDR2 FYNNEI. There are 11 residues in the CDR3. The DNA read from the CDR3 is TGTGCCGGAGGGGTCATGACTGAA. It specifies CAGGVMTE. The whole CDR3 is CAGGVMTEAFF.

This clone was detected only a few times. The CDR3 extends 3 residues past the end of the read, so its final part is completed from the germline J gene. V and J are TRBV6-2 or TRBV6-3 and TRBJ1-6, with no clear D. V was pared by 2 bases and J by 10 bases, with 15 bases between. The CDR3 spans 15 residues. Per the germline V gene, CDR1 is MNHEY and CDR2 is SVGEGT. The CDR3 sequence: CASSYTGSRRSPLHF. The DNA read from the CDR3 is TGTGCCAGCAGTTACACGGGGAGCCGGCGATCACCC.

In its sample, this clone was seen a few times. The read ends 3 residues early relative to the CDR3; the germline J gene fills the gap. This sample includes further DNA sequences coding for the same CDR3. The chain employs TRBV7-9 and TRBJ1-2; a weak D match, TRBD1 (5 bases). This CDR3 spans 15 amino acids. Trimming removed 1 base at V and 0 bases at J, with 9 bases between. From germline, CDR1 is SEHNR and CDR2 FQNEAQ (reference sequence). The sequenced part of the CDR3 DNA is TGTGCCAGCAGCTTAGGGAGGGGCTCTAACTATGGC. Translating it yields CASSLGRGSNYG. In full, the CDR3 reads CASSLGRGSNYGYTF.

A few counts support this clone. Read data end 3 residues before the CDR3 end; the end is taken from the germline J gene. V usage is TRBV2 and J usage is TRBJ2-7; 9 bases line up with TRBD2. Germline V CDR1 and CDR2: SNHLY, FYNNEI. Unmatched junction bases numbered 5, after V lost 5 bases and J lost 6 bases. This CDR3 has 13 residues. This CDR3 reads CASSRGLATEQYF. CDR3 DNA (partial): TGTGCCAGCAGTAGGGGACTAGCCACCGAG.

This clone was found a few times. Read data end 3 residues before the CDR3 end; the end is taken from the germline J gene. This sequence joins TRBV18 and TRBJ1-2; unclear D gene. The CDR3 is made up of 13 amino acids. V lost 4 bases to trimming and J lost 1 base, with 7 bases between them. The germline V gene encodes CDR1 KGHSH and CDR2 LQKENI. The CDR3 bases that were read are TGTGCCAGCTCACTCCCGTATAACTATGGC. It encodes CASSLPYNYG. The full CDR3 protein reads CASSLPYNYGYTF. The complete variable domain, with remaining parts taken from reference TRBV18 and TRBJ1-2, reads NAGVMQNPRHLVRRRGQEARLRCSPMKGHSHVYWYRQLPEEGLKFMVYLQKENIIDESGMPKERFSAEFPKEGPSILRIQQVVRGDSAAYFCASSLPYNYGYTFGSGTRLTVV.